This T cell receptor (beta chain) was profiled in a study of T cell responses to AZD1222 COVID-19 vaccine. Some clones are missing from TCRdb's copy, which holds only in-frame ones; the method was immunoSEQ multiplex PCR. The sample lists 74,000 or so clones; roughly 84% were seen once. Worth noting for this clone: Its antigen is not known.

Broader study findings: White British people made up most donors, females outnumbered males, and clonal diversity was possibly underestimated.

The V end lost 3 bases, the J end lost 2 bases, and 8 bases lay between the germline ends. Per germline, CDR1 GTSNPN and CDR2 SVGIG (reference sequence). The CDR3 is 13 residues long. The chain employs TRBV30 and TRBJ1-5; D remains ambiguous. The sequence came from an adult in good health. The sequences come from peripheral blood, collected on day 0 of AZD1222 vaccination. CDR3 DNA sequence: TGTGCCTGGAGAGGGCAGGGCAATCAGCCCCAGCATTTT. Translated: CAWRGQGNQPQHF.